Below are 17 T cell receptor beta chains sequenced from a single sample in a study of patients and donors after allogeneic stem cell transplantation. Using its own MiXCR run on the RT-PCR reads, TCRdb lists one record per CDR3 protein. Seen here are 920,000 or so distinct CDR3 sequences, over 15% observed once, and the top ten hold around 5.5%. The sequenced material came from blood, either unsorted or a sorted T cell fraction (not recorded which). These receptors were taken from a human donor who was either an allogeneic HSCT recipient or a stem cell or donor lymphocyte infusion donor (not recorded which). It is not recorded whose cells these are; they may come from a transplant donor.

This clonotype turned up a few times. This chain connects TRBV20-1 to TRBJ1-4, with TRBD1 matching 8 bases. The CDR3 contains 14 residues. With 7 bases clipped from V and 2 bases from J, the junction kept 6 bases outside the gene matches. In germline, CDR1 is DFQATT, CDR2 SNEGSKA (reference sequence). The CDR3 sequence is CSVRGHPTNEKLFF. CDR3 bases: TGCAGTGTCAGGGGGCATCCGACTAATGAAAAACTGTTTTTT.

This clonotype has more than one count but fewer than ten. This sequence joins TRBV12-3 or TRBV12-4 and TRBJ2-7, with D tentatively TRBD1 or TRBD2 (6 bases each). CDR3 length equals 13 residues. Trimming took off 7 bases at V and 2 bases at J, with 12 bases between the two ends. The CDR3 region has the DNA TGTGCCAGCACCCTTGGGGGGCCCTACGAGCAGTACTTC. Translation: CASTLGGPYEQYF.

The V and J genes are TRBV12-3 or TRBV12-4 and TRBJ2-5; D is undetermined. The CDR3 loop spans 14 amino acids. Trimming left V 3 bases short and J 4 bases short, with 12 bases between. CDR3 loop: CASSFRSLVETQYF. The DNA for the CDR3 is TGTGCCAGCAGTTTTCGGAGTTTAGTAGAGACCCAGTACTTC.

This clonotype turned up a few times. The chain couples TRBV29-1 to TRBJ2-7, with 7 positions matching TRBD1. J gave up 0 bases and V 5 bases, and 13 bases lay outside the gene matches. This CDR3 comprises 16 residues. Germline CDR1 SQVTM, CDR2 ANQGSEA. This CDR3 reads CSVRDRQGSVSYEQYF. CDR3 sequence (DNA): TGCAGCGTTAGGGACCGACAGGGATCGGTCTCCTACGAGCAGTACTTC.

This chain joins TRBV4-1 and TRBJ2-3; weak D call: TRBD2 (6 bases). V lost 0 bases and J lost 2, with 21 bases in between. This CDR3 has 19 amino acids. Germline lookup yields CDR1 MGHRA and CDR2 YSYEKL. CDR3 DNA: TGCGCCAGCAGCCAAGAGGGTAGGGCTGGTAGCGGTTACACAGATACGCAGTATTTT. Translation: CASSQEGRAGSGYTDTQYF.

This clonotype was picked up a small number of times. This rearrangement joins TRBV5-1 to TRBJ1-5, with D tentatively TRBD1 (5 bases). Germline V gene lookup returns CDR1 SGHRS and CDR2 YFSETQ. The CDR3 extends over 13 amino acids. V was shortened by 3 bases and J by 6 bases, with 10 bases between the two germline ends. The CDR3 loop reads CASSSLGGQPQHF. CDR3 DNA: TGCGCCAGCAGCTCCCTGGGGGGTCAGCCCCAGCATTTT.

This clonotype was counted a few times. The rearrangement joins TRBV25-1 to TRBJ2-5, with D uncertain. V lost 3 bases, J lost 5 bases, and 16 bases lay in between. Germline V gene lookup returns CDR1 MGHDK and CDR2 SYGVNS. CDR3 length: 15 amino acids. The chain's CDR3 is CASSDSKRPKETQYF. CDR3 DNA: TGTGCCAGCAGTGATAGTAAGAGACCCAAGGAGACCCAGTACTTC.

This clonotype showed up many times. This rearrangement joins TRBV27 to TRBJ1-1; the D gene is possibly TRBD1 (6 bases). V lost 5 bases and J 9 bases, leaving 16 bases between the germline ends. This CDR3 spans 13 amino acids. The germline gives CDR1 MNHEY, CDR2 SMNVEV (reference sequence). CDR3: CASSPLGQPKAFF. The CDR3 DNA reads TGTGCCAGCAGTCCCCTGGGACAACCCAAAGCTTTCTTT.

V is TRBV11-3 and J is TRBJ1-3; D is unclear. Trimming left V 3 bases short and J 0 bases short, with 9 bases between. Per the germline V gene, CDR1 is SGHNT and CDR2 is YENEEA. This CDR3 comprises 15 residues. The CDR3 DNA is TGTGCCAGCAGCTTGAGGCAGATCTCTGGAAACACCATATATTTT. Its protein product is CASSLRQISGNTIYF.

The genes are TRBV29-1 and TRBJ2-7; TRBD2 matches 12 bases. The CDR3 totals 15 residues. CDR1 is SQVTM, CDR2 ANQGSEA, per germline. Germline trimming cut 7 bases from V and 3 bases from J; bases unmatched to any gene: 10. CDR3 in DNA: TGCAGCGCTGGAGAGGGACTAGCGGGCTACTACGAGCAGTACTTC. Its translation: CSAGEGLAGYYEQYF.

The gene calls are TRBV5-5 and TRBJ2-2; no firm D call. Per the germline V gene, CDR1 is SGHKS and CDR2 is YYEKEE (reference sequence). CDR3 size: 13 residues. Between the trimmed V and J ends, which lost 3 bases and 4 bases, there was a span of 7 bases. The CDR3 sequence: CASSWRVTGELFF. CDR3 coding DNA: TGTGCCAGCAGCTGGAGAGTCACCGGGGAGCTGTTTTTT.

This clonotype was seen many times. The CDR3 region is CSVGDFNQPQHF. The CDR3 DNA reads TGCAGCGTTGGGGACTTTAATCAGCCCCAGCATTTT. This rearrangement joins TRBV29-1 to TRBJ1-5; possible D gene TRBD1, 5 bases. CDR3 length equals 12 residues. With 4 bases removed from V and 4 bases from J, the gap between germline ends came to 8 bases. CDR1 and CDR2 from the germline V gene are SQVTM and ANQGSEA.

V is TRBV6-5 and J is TRBJ2-3; D may be TRBD1 (6 bases). The CDR3 sequence is 16 residues long. Looked up from germline, CDR1 is MNHEY and CDR2 is SVGAGI. The ends were cut back, 2 bases at V and 2 bases at J, with 14 bases in the middle. The CDR3 nucleotides read TGTGCCAGCAGTTACCATCACAGGGCCGACACAGATACGCAGTATTTT. Amino acids: CASSYHHRADTDTQYF.

This sequence joins TRBV5-1 and TRBJ1-5; 7 bases are shared with TRBD1. V shed 4 bases, J shed 6 bases, and the junction held 7 bases outside the gene matches. Germline CDR1 SGHRS, CDR2 YFSETQ. The CDR3 has 14 amino acids. DNA of the CDR3: TGCGCCAGCAGCCCCGGGACAGAGGGTCAGCCCCAGCATTTT. Translating gives CASSPGTEGQPQHF.

The J gene is TRBJ2-2, the V gene TRBV7-8, with D hard to call. Trimming stripped 7 bases from V and 4 bases from J, with 19 bases between. Germline CDR1 is SGHVS and CDR2 is FQNEAQ. The CDR3 contains 16 residues. CDR3 sequence (DNA): TGTGCCAGCACCAAAGGACCCCGCGGTGGCACCGGGGAGCTGTTTTTT. As protein: CASTKGPRGGTGELFF.

This clonotype was picked up a small number of times. The chain combines TRBV7-3 with TRBJ1-1; D remains unclear. The germline V gene encodes CDR1 SGHTA and CDR2 FQGTGA. The V end was cut by 8 bases, the J end by 2 bases, with 18 bases between. The CDR3 covers 15 residues. CDR3 in amino acids: CASPSEVPLNTEAFF. The CDR3 DNA reads as TGTGCCAGCCCCTCAGAGGTACCTCTTAACACTGAAGCTTTCTTT.

This chain links TRBV20-1 with TRBJ1-1, with TRBD1 matching over 12 bases. After removal of 4 bases from V and 1 base from J, the junction contained 4 bases not matched to a gene. The CDR3 is made up of 15 amino acids. Germline loops: CDR1 DFQATT, CDR2 SNEGSKA (reference sequence). The CDR3 coding sequence is TGCAGTGCTAAGGGACAGGGGGCGAGGAACACTGAAGCTTTCTTT. Its translation is CSAKGQGARNTEAFF.